These 32 T cell receptor beta chains share one sample of origin, sequenced in a study of regulatory T cells in long-lasting Graves disease. Arm-PCR of CDR3 regions with iRepertoire HTBI primers generated TCR beta libraries. TCRdb ran MiXCR on the multiplex PCR reads and lists one entry per CDR3 protein. The sample includes about 660,000 distinct CDR3 sequences, about 32% of them seen just once. Stated time point: persistent/refractory GD, antithyroid drugs over 5 years with positive TRAb. The TCR library was made from RNA that had been extracted from PBMCs in TRIzol. This specimen was peripheral blood mononuclear cells (PBMCs), taken when the disease was refractory, from a patient treated with antithyroid drugs. Receptor source: a female donor with Graves disease.

This clonotype has just a few counts. CDR3: CASRPNWTGGPTSPLHF. DNA for the CDR3: TGTGCCAGCAGGCCCAATTGGACAGGGGGCCCGACGTCACCCCTCCACTTT. This sequence joins TRBV6-1 and TRBJ1-6; 11 nucleotides agree with TRBD1. Germline V lookup: CDR1 MNHNS, CDR2 SASEGT. After removal of 6 bases from V and 10 bases from J, the junction contained 14 bases not matched to a gene. This CDR3 is built from 17 residues.

For the CDR3, the DNA is TGTGCCAGCAGGAACGCTTACTCTGGAAACACCATATATTTT. It is translated as CASRNAYSGNTIYF. The chain has TRBV6-1 and TRBJ1-3; D remains unclear. Trimming shortened V by 6 bases and J by 0 bases, and 9 bases separated the two germline ends. This CDR3 spans 14 amino acids. Germline V gene lookup returns CDR1 MNHNS and CDR2 SASEGT.

Note on this clonotype: This clone may be a read error of a much larger clone one base away. J is TRBJ1-5 and V is TRBV28; possible D gene TRBD1, 5 bases. The length of the CDR3 is 12 residues. Germline V CDR1 and CDR2: MDHEN, SYDVKM. V was cut by 7 bases and J by 5 bases, with 9 bases left in between. CDR3 protein: CASTQGDQPQHF. Written as DNA, the CDR3 is TGTGCCAGCACCCAAGGGGATCAGCCCCAGCATTTT.

This clonotype was seen a handful of times. The gene calls are TRBV12-3 or TRBV12-4 and TRBJ1-4, with 9 bases aligning to TRBD1. The trim removed 0 bases at V and 4 bases at J, leaving 18 bases unmatched. The CDR3 sequence is 21 residues long. In DNA form, the CDR3 reads TGTGCCAGCAGTTTAGCCGGTCCCGGGACAGGGCGCGGGTGGTATAATGAAAAACTGTTTTTT. Residues: CASSLAGPGTGRGWYNEKLFF.

As DNA, the CDR3 is TGTGCCAGCAGCTTTCTGCTGGCTAATGGCTACACCTTC. Its translation is CASSFLLANGYTF. This sequence joins TRBV11-2 and TRBJ1-2; no clear D gene. Trimming cost V 3 bases and J 6 bases, with 11 bases left between them. CDR3 length: 13 residues. Germline V gene sequence: CDR1 SGHAT, CDR2 FQNNGV.

This clonotype was detected many times. This sequence joins TRBV28 and TRBJ2-5, with D perhaps matching TRBD1 or TRBD2 (5 bases each). V lost 5 bases, J lost 2 bases, and 15 bases lay in between. This CDR3 region has 15 residues. Germline assignment: CDR1 MDHEN and CDR2 SYDVKM. The CDR3 region is CASSGATGTQETQYF. The CDR3 bases are TGTGCCAGCAGTGGGGCGACGGGAACGCAAGAGACCCAGTACTTC.

This clonotype showed up just a few times. The chain employs TRBV6-1 and TRBJ1-1; no clear D gene. The germline V and J ends were trimmed by 6 bases and 1 base, with 18 bases remaining between them. The germline CDR1 and CDR2 sequences are MNHNS and SASEGT. The CDR3 has 16 amino acids. CDR3: CASRHPPSGGNTEAFF. The CDR3 DNA is TGTGCCAGCAGACATCCACCCAGTGGTGGGAACACTGAAGCTTTCTTT.

The rearrangement joins TRBV29-1 to TRBJ1-5; D possibly corresponds to TRBD1 (5 bases). Germline loops: CDR1 SQVTM, CDR2 ANQGSEA. V shed 4 bases and J shed 0 bases, with 16 bases lying between them. This CDR3 comprises 16 residues. The CDR3 sequence: CSVGGFVGNSNQPQHF. CDR3 DNA: TGCAGCGTTGGGGGGTTTGTTGGAAATAGCAATCAGCCCCAGCATTTT. The full variable domain, its missing parts supplied by reference TRBV29-1 and TRBJ1-5, is SAVISQKPSRDICQRGTSLTIQCQVDSQVTMMFWYRQQPGQSLTLIATANQGSEATYESGFVIDKFPISRPNLTFSTLTVSNMSPEDSSIYLCSVGGFVGNSNQPQHFGDGTRLSIL.

The gene calls are TRBV5-1 and TRBJ1-1; D perhaps matches TRBD1 (5 bases). CDR3 size: 15 residues. V was trimmed by 0 bases and J by 5 bases, leaving 14 bases between them. The germline V gene has CDR1 SGHRS and CDR2 YFSETQ. CDR3 amino acids: CASSLDNRRGTEAFF. For the CDR3, the DNA is TGCGCCAGCAGCTTGGATAACCGGCGGGGGACTGAAGCTTTCTTT.

This chain links TRBV28 with TRBJ1-2; D possibly corresponds to TRBD1 (6 bases). Germline CDR1 MDHEN, CDR2 SYDVKM. Trimming stripped 3 bases from V and 6 bases from J, with 8 bases between. CDR3 length: 12 amino acids. The CDR3: CASSFTGNGYTF. The CDR3 DNA reads TGTGCCAGCAGTTTTACAGGGAATGGCTACACCTTC.

This clonotype occurred a few times. The chain links TRBV7-9 to TRBJ1-1; D remains unclear. This CDR3 has 12 amino acids. V was pared by 5 bases and J by 7 bases, with 11 bases between. The germline V gene has CDR1 SEHNR and CDR2 FQNEAQ (reference sequence). CDR3 sequence: CASSPDGDEAFF. The CDR3 nucleotides are TGTGCCAGCAGCCCCGATGGTGATGAAGCTTTCTTT. Variable domain in full (rest from reference TRBV7-9 and TRBJ1-1): DTGVSQNPRHKITKRGQNVTFRCDPISEHNRLYWYRQTLGQGPEFLTYFQNEAQLEKSRLLSDRFSAERPKGSFSTLEIQRTEQGDSAMYLCASSPDGDEAFFGQGTRLTVV.

CDR3 bases: TGCAGCGTTGGGGAAGCCGGCTACACCTTC. It yields the protein CSVGEAGYTF. The chain combines TRBV29-1 with TRBJ1-2; no firm D call. The CDR3 spans 10 residues. V was trimmed by 4 bases and J by 8 bases, leaving 8 bases between them. Germline CDR1 reads SQVTM; CDR2 reads ANQGSEA.

This clonotype was picked up a small number of times. This chain joins TRBV2 and TRBJ2-1, with TRBD1 as a possible D gene (6 bases). The germline gives CDR1 SNHLY, CDR2 FYNNEI. The CDR3 runs 13 residues. Trimming left V 6 bases short and J 6 bases short, with 12 bases between. CDR3 amino acids: CASSAGTSNEQFF. In DNA, the CDR3 is TGTGCCAGCAGCGCCGGGACAAGCAATGAGCAGTTCTTC.

V gene TRBV6-5 combines with J gene TRBJ1-1, with a weak D call TRBD1 (5 bases). Germline CDR1 reads MNHEY; CDR2 reads SVGAGI. The CDR3 contains 15 residues. Deletions cut 7 bases from V and 0 bases from J, with 15 bases between. CDR3 bases: TGTGCCAGCACTCACTCCCAGGGCTTGAACACTGAAGCTTTCTTT. This translates into CASTHSQGLNTEAFF.

V and J are TRBV15 and TRBJ2-5; D is perhaps TRBD2 (5 bases). The germline V and J ends were trimmed by 1 base and 7 bases, with 13 bases remaining between them. Per germline, CDR1 LNHNV and CDR2 YYDKDF (reference sequence). The CDR3 is made up of 14 amino acids. The CDR3, as DNA: TGTGCCACCAGCAGAGGCGCCCCGGCGGGGACCCAGTACTTC. Its translation: CATSRGAPAGTQYF.

This chain connects TRBV28 to TRBJ1-5; 7 positions match TRBD1. V lost 4 bases to trimming and J lost 1 base; unmatched junction nucleotides: 7. Germline CDR1 MDHEN, CDR2 SYDVKM. The CDR3 sequence is 16 residues long. CDR3 amino acids: CASSSRTGDSNQPQHF. The CDR3 bases are TGTGCCAGCAGTTCCCGAACAGGGGACAGCAATCAGCCCCAGCATTTT.

This clonotype has only a few counts. This chain connects TRBV3-1 to TRBJ1-5, with 7 bases that match TRBD1. This CDR3 is 14 amino acids long. The germline V gene has CDR1 LGHDT and CDR2 YNNKEL (reference sequence). V was pared by 4 bases and J by 6 bases, with 6 bases of the junction left unmatched. In DNA, the CDR3 is TGTGCCAGCAGCCCGACAGGGATCTTTCAGCCCCAGCATTTT. This translates into CASSPTGIFQPQHF.

There are many counts of this clonotype. The chain carries TRBV2 and TRBJ1-4; D remains unclear. Germline-derived CDR1 and CDR2 are SNHLY and FYNNEI. CDR3 size: 11 residues. Trimming removed 9 bases from V and 8 bases from J, with 10 bases in between. The CDR3, as DNA: TGTGCCAGGGGCCTCGGGGAAAAACTGTTTTTT. This codes for CARGLGEKLFF.

This clonotype appeared a few times. V and J are TRBV6-1 and TRBJ1-4; D is ambiguous. Trimming left V 6 bases short and J 3 bases short, with 17 bases between. CDR3 length: 16 amino acids. Germline V CDR1 and CDR2: MNHNS, SASEGT. The DNA of the CDR3 is TGTGCCAGCAGCGCATTAACTTACGCGGCTAATGAAAAACTGTTTTTT. Its protein is CASSALTYAANEKLFF.

The rearrangement uses TRBV12-3 or TRBV12-4 and TRBJ1-4; D is possibly TRBD1 (5 bases). The CDR3 runs 14 residues. The V end lost 7 bases, the J end lost 6 bases, and 15 bases lay between the germline ends. DNA of the CDR3: TGTGCCAGCAATAAGGGGAGTGGGTATGAAAAACTGTTTTTT. Protein sequence: CASNKGSGYEKLFF.

This clonotype showed up just a few times. V usage is TRBV29-1 and J usage is TRBJ2-7; a possible D gene is TRBD1 (5 bases). CDR1 is SQVTM and CDR2 is ANQGSEA in the germline V gene. The ends were cut back, 1 base at V and 2 bases at J, with 12 bases in the middle. The CDR3 spans 14 residues. This CDR3 is CSVEVGQDPYEQYF. CDR3 bases: TGCAGCGTTGAAGTGGGGCAGGACCCCTACGAGCAGTACTTC.

This clonotype was picked up a small number of times. This chain links TRBV11-2 with TRBJ2-6; TRBD1 is a possible D gene (7 bases). This CDR3 region has 18 residues. Trimming left V 2 bases short and J 0 bases short, with 14 bases between. The germline V gene encodes CDR1 SGHAT and CDR2 FQNNGV. CDR3 region: CASSLRRQGGSGANVLTF. The CDR3 bases are TGTGCCAGCAGCTTACGCCGACAGGGAGGCTCTGGGGCCAACGTCCTGACTTTC.

This clonotype was counted only a few times. This chain uses TRBV5-4 with TRBJ2-7; 8 positions match TRBD1. Unmatched junction bases numbered 5, after V lost 0 bases and J lost 6 bases. Germline V gene data show CDR1 as SGHNT and CDR2 as YYREEE (reference sequence). CDR3 length: 14 residues. The CDR3 DNA follows: TGTGCCAGCAGCTTGGACAGGGGGGACGGCGAGCAGTACTTC. It specifies CASSLDRGDGEQYF.

This clonotype was detected only a few times. This rearrangement joins TRBV10-3 to TRBJ1-1, with a possible D match to TRBD1 (6 bases). The CDR3 runs 15 residues. Germline V gene data show CDR1 as ENHRY and CDR2 as SYGVKD. V was clipped by 4 bases and J by 6 bases, with 18 bases between them. The CDR3 here is CAISGTLQGWAEAFF. CDR3 sequence (DNA): TGTGCCATCAGTGGGACCCTACAGGGCTGGGCTGAAGCTTTCTTT.

This CDR3 is CASSDMDRGYSPLHF. The CDR3 DNA reads as TGTGCCAGCAGTGATATGGACAGAGGTTATTCACCCCTCCACTTT. The chain uses TRBV25-1 and TRBJ1-6; a weak D match, TRBD1 (6 bases). Germline loops: CDR1 MGHDK, CDR2 SYGVNS. The CDR3 runs 15 residues. V lost 3 bases, J lost 8 bases, and 14 bases lay in between.

This clonotype showed up just once. The rearrangement joins TRBV20-1 to TRBJ1-1; perhaps TRBD1 as D (6 bases). The germline V gene has CDR1 DFQATT and CDR2 SNEGSKA (reference sequence). The CDR3 loop spans 14 amino acids. V was cut by 5 bases and J by 1 base, with 14 bases left in between. CDR3 loop: CSAPPGQQNTEAFF. In DNA, the CDR3 is TGCAGTGCTCCTCCGGGACAACAGAACACTGAAGCTTTCTTT.

This clonotype was seen just once. This clone may be a read error of a much larger clone one base away. This sequence joins TRBV6-1 and TRBJ1-2; tentatively, D is TRBD1 (5 bases). This CDR3 region has 14 residues. Germline CDR1 reads MNHNS; CDR2 reads SASEGT. DNA for the CDR3: TGTGCCAGCAGTGAAGGGGGCTTTAACTGTGGCTACACCTTC. It is translated as CASSEGGFNCGYTF.

This clonotype came up many times. The rearrangement links TRBV2 to TRBJ1-5; weak D call: TRBD1 (5 bases). Between the trimmed V and J ends, which lost 4 bases and 3 bases, there was a span of 10 bases. The germline CDR1 and CDR2 sequences are SNHLY and FYNNEI. CDR3 length: 14 amino acids. CDR3 region: CASSAAGINQPQHF. The CDR3 DNA reads TGTGCCAGCAGTGCGGCAGGGATCAATCAGCCCCAGCATTTT.

The rearrangement links TRBV11-2 to TRBJ1-1; D remains ambiguous. V was pared by 0 bases and J by 8 bases, with 13 bases between. The CDR3 runs to 14 residues. Per the germline V gene, CDR1 is SGHAT and CDR2 is FQNNGV. CDR3 loop: CASSLDLSVKEAFF. The CDR3 nucleotides read TGTGCCAGCAGCTTAGATTTGTCGGTTAAAGAAGCTTTCTTT.

This chain links TRBV24-1 with TRBJ2-1; 12 bases are shared with TRBD2. V was clipped by 9 bases and J by 10 bases; unmatched bases: 6. CDR1 KGHDR and CDR2 SFDVKD come from the germline V gene. This CDR3 spans 13 amino acids. CDR3 region: CATPGLAGNEQFF. For the CDR3, the DNA is TGTGCCACCCCCGGACTAGCGGGAAACGAGCAGTTCTTC.

V usage is TRBV9 and J usage is TRBJ2-7; 8 bases fit TRBD2. CDR1 and CDR2 (germline): SGDLS, YYNGEE. This CDR3 has 15 amino acids. V was pared by 2 bases and J by 5 bases, with 9 bases of the junction left unmatched. The CDR3 sequence is CASSVLAGGVDEQYF. The DNA for the CDR3 is TGTGCCAGCAGCGTGTTGGCGGGAGGCGTAGACGAGCAGTACTTC.

Only a few counts were recorded for this clonotype. With a much larger clone just one base away, this may be a read error. The rearrangement joins TRBV11-2 to TRBJ1-1; no definite D call. The CDR3 is made up of 11 amino acids. The germline CDR1 and CDR2 sequences are SGHAT and FQNNGV. The CDR3, as DNA: TGTGCCGGCAGCCGTGGGACTGAAGCTTTCTTT. It yields the protein CAGSRGTEAFF.